The source of this TCR beta chain is a study of shared clonotypes between healthy human individuals. In regard to this clone: Its specificity is not known. Additional DNA sequences in this sample encode the identical CDR3.

Naivety among CD8 cells was defined by CD45RO negativity and positive CCR7 selection, thereby excluding terminally differentiated effector memory CD45RA+ cells. The authors ran the assay at deep level. Clones were read by immunoSEQ multiplex PCR, and TCRdb kept only the in-frame ones, dropping some. The sample has roughly 890,000 clones, more than 85% seen once. V was clipped by 3 bases and J by 9 bases; unmatched bases: 4. Per germline, CDR1 MNHEY and CDR2 SMNVEV (reference sequence). This CDR3 is built from 15 residues. Regarding the study as a whole: Researchers sampled blood only, noting tissue repertoires likely differ.

The source material was naive CD8+ T cells sorted from blood. The V and J genes are TRBV27 and TRBJ2-1; 14 bases align to TRBD2. The clonotype originates from a man under 40 in good health. As DNA, the CDR3 is TGTGCCAGCAGTTTTGGGACTAGCGGGAGTAGTGAGCAGTTCTTC. It yields the protein CASSFGTSGSSEQFF.